Below, 30 T cell receptor beta chains from the same sample are listed, as sequenced in a study of OX40 agonist ivuxolimab in advanced cancers. Using immunoSEQ multiplex PCR, the repertoire was profiled, and TCRdb retains in-frame clones only, with some absent. The data contain approximately 79,000 clones, 90% to 95% of them singletons. Source: CD4+ or CD8+ T cells sorted from blood, taken in a trial of the OX40 agonist ivuxolimab. The receptors originated from an adult with an advanced solid tumor such as melanoma, head and neck, liver or kidney cancer.

The rearrangement uses TRBV6-6 and TRBJ2-1; TRBD1 is a possible D gene (6 bases). CDR3 length equals 15 residues. Germline V gene lookup returns CDR1 MNHNY and CDR2 SVGAGI (reference sequence). The V end lost 5 bases, the J end lost 6 bases, and 17 bases lay between the germline ends. For the CDR3, the DNA is TGTGCCAGCAGTCTCGACAGGTCGGGGCTCAATGAGCAGTTCTTC. As protein: CASSLDRSGLNEQFF.

The chain recombines TRBV6-5 with TRBJ1-3; D remains unclear. Germline CDR1 and CDR2: MNHEY and SVGAGI. The V gene lost 0 bases and the J gene lost 2 bases, with 5 bases spanning the gap. This CDR3 region has 14 residues. CDR3 DNA: TGTGCCAGCAGTTACTCGGGAGCTGGAAACACCATATATTTT. Translation gives CASSYSGAGNTIYF.

The CDR3, as DNA: TGTGCCAGCACCCGGACAGGGGGCGACACAGATACGCAGTATTTT. Translation: CASTRTGGDTDTQYF. This chain joins TRBV7-6 and TRBJ2-3; TRBD1 aligns across 11 bases. Germline CDR1 and CDR2: SGHVS and FNYEAQ. The CDR3 is 15 residues long. V shed 7 bases, J shed 2 bases, and the junction held 5 bases outside the gene matches.

The chain recombines TRBV27 with TRBJ1-2; D gene uncertain. Germline loops: CDR1 MNHEY, CDR2 SMNVEV (reference sequence). The CDR3 spans 14 residues. Trimming left V 2 bases short and J 4 bases short, with 11 bases between. CDR3 region: CASSLKGWSYGYTF. The DNA for the CDR3 is TGTGCCAGCAGTTTAAAGGGATGGTCCTATGGCTACACCTTC.

V is TRBV27 and J is TRBJ2-7; D possibly uses TRBD1 or TRBD2 (5 bases each). The CDR3 has 14 residues. The germline V gene has CDR1 MNHEY and CDR2 SMNVEV (reference sequence). V lost 5 bases to trimming and J lost 2 bases, with 13 bases between them. CDR3 protein: CASSPSGPAYEQYF. CDR3 nucleotides: TGTGCCAGCAGTCCCTCGGGACCAGCCTACGAGCAGTACTTC.

This clone was found once. The rearrangement joins TRBV4-1 to TRBJ1-5, with 7 bases matching TRBD1. Trimming removed 5 bases from V and 3 bases from J; junction bases left unmatched: 7. This CDR3 contains 15 residues. Per germline, CDR1 MGHRA and CDR2 YSYEKL. CDR3: CASSYRDSNNQPQHF. CDR3 bases: TGCGCCAGCAGCTACCGGGACAGTAACAATCAGCCCCAGCATTTT.

The CDR3 DNA is TGTGCCAGTACAGGGGGCTCTGGAAACACCATATATTTT. Its translation: CASTGGSGNTIYF. V gene TRBV7-8 combines with J gene TRBJ1-3; 8 nucleotides line up with TRBD1. The CDR3 extends over 13 amino acids. Looked up from germline, CDR1 is SGHVS and CDR2 is FQNEAQ. V lost 9 bases, J lost 0 bases, and 1 base stayed unmatched.

The chain is built from TRBV27 and TRBJ2-7, with D unclear. Trimming stripped 1 base from V and 0 bases from J, with 7 bases between. The germline gives CDR1 MNHEY, CDR2 SMNVEV (reference sequence). The CDR3 loop spans 14 amino acids. This CDR3 reads CASSLLAGSYEQYF. The CDR3 DNA reads as TGTGCCAGCAGTTTATTGGCAGGCTCCTACGAGCAGTACTTC.

This clone was seen a single time. The CDR3 reads CASSPGSGNTIYF. CDR3 nucleotide sequence: TGTGCCAGCAGCCCGGGGTCTGGAAACACCATATATTTT. V gene TRBV27 combines with J gene TRBJ1-3, with D unresolved. The CDR3 is 13 residues long. CDR1 MNHEY and CDR2 SMNVEV come from the germline V gene (reference sequence). Deletions cut 6 bases from V and 1 base from J, with 7 bases between.

V is TRBV25-1 and J is TRBJ1-2; TRBD1 matches at 9 bases. The V gene end was trimmed by 4 bases and the J gene end by 8 bases; junction bases not matched to a gene: 11. CDR3 length: 15 amino acids. The V gene's germline CDR1 is MGHDK and CDR2 SYGVNS. The CDR3 loop is CASSVRTGDPMGYTF. CDR3 nucleotides: TGTGCCAGCAGTGTTCGGACAGGGGACCCTATGGGCTACACCTTC.

This sequence joins TRBV4-3 and TRBJ2-5; the match to TRBD2 covers 7 bases. V dropped 0 bases and J dropped 2; count of bases not matched to a gene: 3. Germline assignment: CDR1 LGHNA and CDR2 YSLEER. This CDR3 is 15 amino acids long. Written as DNA, the CDR3 is TGCGCCAGCAGCCAAGACCTAGCGGAGCAAGAGACCCAGTACTTC. This translates into CASSQDLAEQETQYF.

J is TRBJ1-3 and V is TRBV19; D is unclear. Germline lookup yields CDR1 LNHDA and CDR2 SQIVND (reference sequence). Trimming removed 3 bases from V and 1 base from J, with 10 bases in between. This CDR3 contains 15 residues. CDR3 sequence: CASSIGGSSGNTIYF. The CDR3 DNA is TGTGCCAGTAGTATCGGAGGGTCATCTGGAAACACCATATATTTT.

The rearrangement links TRBV11-1 to TRBJ2-7, with D uncertain. Germline V gene sequence: CDR1 SGHAT, CDR2 FQDESV (reference sequence). Trimming left V 3 bases short and J 0 bases short, with 3 bases between. The CDR3 spans 12 residues. The CDR3 DNA reads as TGTGCCAGCAGCTTTAACTCCTACGAGCAGTACTTC. It encodes CASSFNSYEQYF.

The chain is built from TRBV5-1 and TRBJ2-1; perhaps TRBD2 as D (6 bases). This CDR3 spans 17 amino acids. Germline assignment: CDR1 SGHRS and CDR2 YFSETQ. Deletions cut 0 bases from V and 0 bases from J, with 13 bases between. The CDR3 nucleotides are TGCGCCAGCAGCTTGGAGGCGACTAGACGCTCCTACAATGAGCAGTTCTTC. Its protein is CASSLEATRRSYNEQFF.

CDR3 in DNA: TGTGCCAGCAGCTTACGGCCGTGGCAGGGCGGTTCAGATACGCAGTATTTT. It codes for CASSLRPWQGGSDTQYF. The rearrangement joins TRBV7-9 to TRBJ2-3; a weak D match, TRBD1 (5 bases). V dropped 2 bases and J dropped 4 bases, with 19 bases sitting between them. The CDR3 is 17 amino acids. Germline V gene lookup returns CDR1 SEHNR and CDR2 FQNEAQ (reference sequence).

The V gene is TRBV6-1, the J gene TRBJ2-7, with TRBD1 identical over 7 bases. Losses at the gene ends were 3 bases for V and 4 bases for J; bases not matched to a gene: 9. CDR3 length equals 15 residues. CDR1 is MNHNS, CDR2 SASEGT, per germline. The chain's CDR3 is CASSDPTGPSYEQYF. The CDR3 nucleotides read TGTGCCAGCAGTGACCCGACAGGGCCTTCGTACGAGCAGTACTTC.

The chain has TRBV30 and TRBJ1-5, with D maybe TRBD1 (6 bases). Trimming cost V 6 bases and J 0 bases, with 9 bases left between them. Looked up from germline, CDR1 is GTSNPN and CDR2 is SVGIG (reference sequence). CDR3 length: 13 residues. The DNA for the CDR3 is TGTGCCTGTCAACAGGGTAGCAATCAGCCCCAGCATTTT. It yields the protein CACQQGSNQPQHF.

This clone was observed once. The chain couples TRBV5-4 to TRBJ2-1; 11 bases fit TRBD2. Germline-derived CDR1 and CDR2 are SGHNT and YYREEE (reference sequence). The CDR3 has 16 residues. J gave up 9 bases and V 4 bases, and 12 bases lay outside the gene matches. The CDR3 DNA follows: TGTGCCAGCAGCCTAACTAGCGGGAGAGGAGTGCGTGAGCAGTTCTTC. Translated: CASSLTSGRGVREQFF.

CDR3 loop: CASSKGPGAPANTGELFF. The CDR3 bases are TGTGCCAGCAGCAAAGGCCCGGGGGCGCCTGCGAACACCGGGGAGCTGTTTTTT. The gene calls are TRBV7-9 and TRBJ2-2; D may be TRBD1 or TRBD2 (6 bases each). Per the germline V gene, CDR1 is SEHNR and CDR2 is FQNEAQ (reference sequence). The V end was cut by 5 bases, the J end by 0 bases, with 19 bases between. This CDR3 contains 18 residues. The variable domain in full, completed from reference TRBV7-9 and TRBJ2-2, reads DTGVSQNPRHKITKRGQNVTFRCDPISEHNRLYWYRQTLGQGPEFLTYFQNEAQLEKSRLLSDRFSAERPKGSFSTLEIQRTEQGDSAMYLCASSKGPGAPANTGELFFGEGSRLTVL.

This rearrangement joins TRBV7-3 to TRBJ2-5; D possibly matches TRBD1 or TRBD2 (6 bases each). Germline CDR1 and CDR2: SGHTA and FQGTGA. CDR3 length: 15 amino acids. Between the trimmed V and J ends, which lost 2 bases and 3 bases, there was a span of 13 bases. The CDR3 loop is CASSLGGQREETQYF. CDR3 nucleotides: TGTGCCAGCAGCTTAGGGGGCCAGCGGGAAGAGACCCAGTACTTC.

V is TRBV27 and J is TRBJ2-3; D gene unclear. CDR1 MNHEY and CDR2 SMNVEV come from the germline V gene (reference sequence). V lost 0 bases to trimming and J lost 1 base, with 5 bases between them. This CDR3 has 14 residues. The DNA of the CDR3 is TGTGCCAGCAGTTTATCGTTCGGCACAGATACGCAGTATTTT. Its protein product is CASSLSFGTDTQYF.

This chain links TRBV11-2 with TRBJ2-7; possibly TRBD1 or TRBD2 for D (5 bases each). Trimming removed 4 bases from V and 2 bases from J, with 21 bases in between. The CDR3 is 17 residues long. The germline V gene encodes CDR1 SGHAT and CDR2 FQNNGV. This CDR3 is CASSSPPWQEGTYEQYF. CDR3 bases: TGTGCCAGCAGCTCCCCCCCTTGGCAAGAGGGGACCTACGAGCAGTACTTC.

This sequence joins TRBV27 and TRBJ2-1, with TRBD2 matching 12 bases. The CDR3 is 16 residues long. The germline CDR1 and CDR2 sequences are MNHEY and SMNVEV (reference sequence). V lost 6 bases and J lost 4; bases outside the gene matches: 7. DNA for the CDR3: TGTGCCAGCAGCTCGGGGGGGACTAGCGGGTACAATGAGCAGTTCTTC. Protein sequence: CASSSGGTSGYNEQFF.

This rearrangement joins TRBV27 to TRBJ1-1; weak D call: TRBD1 (6 bases). The V end lost 7 bases, the J end lost 5 bases, and 8 bases lay between the germline ends. Germline-derived CDR1 and CDR2 are MNHEY and SMNVEV (reference sequence). This CDR3 spans 11 amino acids. CDR3 in DNA: TGTGCCAGCACAGGGGCAACTGAAGCTTTCTTT. Its translation is CASTGATEAFF.

This clone is labeled medium-sized (0.01 to 0.1%). V is TRBV27 and J is TRBJ1-2; weak D call: TRBD1 (5 bases). V lost 0 bases to trimming and J lost 10 bases, with 15 bases between them. The CDR3 runs 14 residues. Germline V gives CDR1 MNHEY, CDR2 SMNVEV (reference sequence). The CDR3 DNA reads TGTGCCAGCAGTTTATCCCTCGGGGCCCGGGACTACACCTTC. Its translation: CASSLSLGARDYTF.

The chain recombines TRBV7-2 with TRBJ1-2; 9 positions agree with TRBD1. Germline loops: CDR1 SGHTA, CDR2 FQGNSA. After removal of 5 bases from V and 1 base from J, the junction contained 5 bases not matched to a gene. The CDR3 is 15 amino acids. CDR3 nucleotide sequence: TGTGCCAGCAGCCTCGACAGGGGGGTTAACTATGGCTACACCTTC. It specifies CASSLDRGVNYGYTF.

This chain connects TRBV19 to TRBJ2-1, with D perhaps TRBD1 or TRBD2 (6 bases each). V lost 5 bases and J 2 bases, leaving 13 bases between the germline ends. The CDR3 extends over 15 amino acids. Germline V gene sequence: CDR1 LNHDA, CDR2 SQIVND (reference sequence). The CDR3 nucleotides are TGTGCCAGTAGTCCCTCCGGGGGCCCCTACAATGAGCAGTTCTTC. As protein: CASSPSGGPYNEQFF.

CDR3 amino acids: CASSLVWQHSSNYGYTF. CDR3 in DNA: TGTGCCAGCAGCTTAGTTTGGCAGCACTCCTCTAACTATGGCTACACCTTC. The chain has TRBV7-8 and TRBJ1-2; D not certain. This CDR3 contains 17 residues. V dropped 1 base and J dropped 0 bases, with 15 bases sitting between them. Germline V gene lookup returns CDR1 SGHVS and CDR2 FQNEAQ.

The rearrangement links TRBV19 to TRBJ1-1; D gene uncertain. The CDR3 is 15 residues long. Germline values: CDR1 LNHDA, CDR2 SQIVND (reference sequence). V dropped 3 bases and J dropped 1 base, with 12 bases sitting between them. The CDR3 spells CASSMGNLGNTEAFF. The DNA for the CDR3 is TGTGCCAGTAGTATGGGGAACCTCGGGAACACTGAAGCTTTCTTT.

This chain joins TRBV6-5 and TRBJ2-7; D not certain. V was clipped by 2 bases and J by 5 bases, with 10 bases between them. The CDR3 consists of 13 residues. The germline gives CDR1 MNHEY, CDR2 SVGAGI. The CDR3 region has the DNA TGTGCCAGCAGTTACAGGGTGGCCCACGAGCAGTACTTC. Translated, it gives CASSYRVAHEQYF.